This TCR beta chain was captured by sequencing in a study of Ad26.COV2.S vaccination and SARS-CoV-2 variants. Study-level results: There was reportedly substantial breadth in spike-specific CD8+ and CD4+ T cell responses after vaccination.

Generated by immunoSEQ multiplex PCR, the TCRdb table keeps only in-frame clones and is missing some. The sample comprises 350,000 to 500,000 clones, 89% of which are singletons, and roughly 2.5% rests with the top ten. The treatment: over 15 received Ad26.COV2.S at low or high dose, single or two shots; a few received placebo; per-sample allocation not given. The investigators took samples on day 63 after the first vaccine or placebo injection. V lost 4 bases and J lost 9, with 12 bases in between. The CDR3 loop spans 12 amino acids. Germline lookup yields CDR1 SEHNR and CDR2 FQNEAQ (reference sequence). This clone occurred once. The antigen is undetermined.

This material consisted of peripheral blood, taken in a trial of Ad26.COV2.S vaccine versus placebo. This TCR was sampled from a person between 18 and 59 years old who received the Ad26.COV2.S COVID-19 vaccine or a placebo. The rearrangement uses TRBV7-9 and TRBJ1-2, with D possibly being TRBD1 (5 bases). CDR3 in DNA: TGTGCCAGCAGCTACAGACAGCTAAGCTACACCTTC. Translation: CASSYRQLSYTF.